Following are 6 T cell receptor beta chains from one sample sequenced in a study of graft-versus-host responses after intestinal transplantation. TCRdb's copy holds only in-frame clones and misses some; the assay was immunoSEQ multiplex PCR. Among about 98,000 clones listed, 86% were seen once. Sequencing was performed on PBMCs, taken 255 days after intestinal transplant. These receptors were taken from a human patient who received an intestinal transplant, so some T cells may come from the graft donor.

The rearrangement uses TRBV29-1 and TRBJ2-7, with TRBD1 matching 8 bases. This CDR3 is built from 12 residues. Losses at the gene ends were 0 bases for V and 12 bases for J; bases not matched to a gene: 7. Germline V lookup: CDR1 SQVTM, CDR2 ANQGSEA. The CDR3 nucleotides read TGCAGCGTTGAAGACCCCCGGGACAGGACGTACTTC. Encoded protein: CSVEDPRDRTYF.

The chain uses TRBV30 and TRBJ2-2; D is tentatively TRBD1 or TRBD2 (5 bases each). CDR3 length: 15 amino acids. CDR1 and CDR2 (germline): GTSNPN, SVGIG (reference sequence). The V end lost 4 bases, the J end lost 0 bases, and 12 bases lay between the germline ends. CDR3 loop: CAWILGATNTGELFF. The CDR3 DNA is TGTGCCTGGATTCTCGGGGCCACGAACACCGGGGAGCTGTTTTTT.

This clone was seen once. The CDR3 here is CASSLAQVYGYTF. DNA for the CDR3: TGTGCCAGCAGCTTAGCACAGGTGTATGGCTACACCTTC. This chain links TRBV7-9 with TRBJ1-2; TRBD1 might be the D (5 bases). Germline loops: CDR1 SEHNR, CDR2 FQNEAQ (reference sequence). Trimming removed 0 bases from V and 5 bases from J, with 7 bases in between. The CDR3 covers 13 residues.

This chain uses TRBV13 with TRBJ2-7, with D uncertain. This CDR3 is built from 14 residues. The germline V gene encodes CDR1 PRHDT and CDR2 FYEKMQ (reference sequence). V was shortened by 5 bases and J by 3 bases, with 14 bases between the two germline ends. The CDR3 spells CASSKGVRLYEQYV. CDR3 bases: TGTGCCAGCAGCAAGGGCGTCAGGCTCTACGAGCAGTACGTC.

The chain couples TRBV27 to TRBJ2-1; tentative D call: TRBD1 (6 bases). Between the trimmed V and J ends, which lost 7 bases and 2 bases, there was a span of 9 bases. Germline loops: CDR1 MNHEY, CDR2 SMNVEV (reference sequence). The CDR3 extends over 13 amino acids. The CDR3 here is CASKEGAYNEQFF. The CDR3 nucleotides are TGTGCCAGCAAAGAGGGGGCCTACAATGAGCAGTTCTTC.

The chain combines TRBV11-2 with TRBJ1-2, with TRBD1 matching over 7 bases. Germline V gene data show CDR1 as SGHAT and CDR2 as FQNNGV. Trimming removed 1 base from V and 6 bases from J; junction bases left unmatched: 2. This CDR3 has 13 residues. The CDR3 region is CASSLGQGNGYTF. The CDR3 nucleotides read TGTGCCAGCAGCTTAGGACAGGGAAATGGCTACACCTTC.